This record looks at one T cell receptor beta chain sequence and its context. Original analysis: Quantification of nucleated cells was approximated via reference gene primer amplification. TCRdb keeps only in-frame clones here, not all; method: immunoSEQ multiplex PCR. The DNA was the basis for D and trimming; V, J and clone size are from that table. The sample includes about 210,000 clones, 88% of them seen just once. The CDR3 is 17 residues long. V shed 4 bases, J shed 4 bases, and the junction held 9 bases outside the gene matches. Germline V gene data show CDR1 as LGHDT and CDR2 as YNNKEL (reference sequence). The data belong to a study of blood T cell repertoires in COVID-19. Overall study: PBMCs, B-cell-depleted T cells, or T cells were the source of the cDNA or gDNA that made up the material.

Cohorts were based on clinical histories the participants reported. Sequencing was carried out using PBMCs or T cells enriched from blood (not recorded which). This sequence joins TRBV3-1 (or the pseudogene TRBV3-2) and TRBJ2-2; 10 bases match TRBD1. The TCR sequence derives from a woman aged 40-49 years with acute COVID-19. The CDR3 is CASSPPGTGARTGELFF. In DNA form, the CDR3 reads TGTGCCAGCAGCCCCCCCGGGACAGGGGCCCGCACCGGGGAGCTGTTTTTT.